This T cell receptor beta chain is from a study of cytomegalovirus exposure and HLA in healthy donors. Vbeta (60) and Jbeta (13) primers were used in the PCR. Libraries were prepared by immunoSEQ multiplex PCR; TCRdb keeps only in-frame clonotypes and omits some of them. The sample holds under 110,000 clones; over 70% are singletons and the top ten take 2.5% to 3%. The CDR3 has 16 residues. Germline loops: CDR1 MDHEN, CDR2 SYDVKM. The V gene end was trimmed by 6 bases and the J gene end by 4 bases; junction bases not matched to a gene: 10. The receptor was derived from a male donor in good health and CMV-seropositive. The J gene is TRBJ2-1, the V gene TRBV28; 9 nucleotides line up with TRBD1. Sequencing input: PBMCs. This CDR3 is CASRKLRQGDYNEQFF. CDR3 nucleotides: TGTGCCAGCAGAAAACTTAGACAGGGGGATTACAATGAGCAGTTCTTC.